This TCR beta chain was documented in a study of T cells in narcolepsy. The CDR3 loop spans 17 amino acids. CDR1 is SEHNR and CDR2 is FQNEAQ in the germline V gene (reference sequence). The trim removed 5 bases at V and 2 bases at J, leaving 9 bases unmatched. Generated by immunoSEQ multiplex PCR, the TCRdb table keeps only in-frame clones and is missing some. The profile shows 10,000 to 12,000 clones, about 75% of them singletons. The study's findings and limits: Blood of same and different patients, but not healthy controls, reportedly held recurring autoreactive clonotypes.

This clone was seen a handful of times. What it recognizes is unknown. The chain carries TRBV7-9 and TRBJ2-3; 11 bases line up with TRBD2. The specimen sequenced was CD45RA- memory CD8+ T cells from PBMCs. The TCR sequence derives from a human donor with narcolepsy. The CDR3 DNA reads as TGTGCCAGCAGCCCTCCCACTAGCGGGGGCCTCACAGATACGCAGTATTTT. This encodes CASSPPTSGGLTDTQYF.